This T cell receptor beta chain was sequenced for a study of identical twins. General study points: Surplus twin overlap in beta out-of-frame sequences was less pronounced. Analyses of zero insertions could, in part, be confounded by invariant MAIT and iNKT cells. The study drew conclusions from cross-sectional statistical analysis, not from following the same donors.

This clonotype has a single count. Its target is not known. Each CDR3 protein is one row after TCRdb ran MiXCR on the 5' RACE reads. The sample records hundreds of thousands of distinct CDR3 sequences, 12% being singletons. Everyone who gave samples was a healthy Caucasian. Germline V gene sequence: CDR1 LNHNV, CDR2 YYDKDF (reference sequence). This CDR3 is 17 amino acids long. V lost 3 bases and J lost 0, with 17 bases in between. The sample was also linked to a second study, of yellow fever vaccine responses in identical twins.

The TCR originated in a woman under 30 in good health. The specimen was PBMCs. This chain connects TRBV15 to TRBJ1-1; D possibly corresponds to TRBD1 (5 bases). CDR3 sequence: CATSSGGWDPMNTEAFF. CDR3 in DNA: TGTGCCACCAGCAGTGGAGGTTGGGACCCCATGAACACTGAAGCTTTCTTT. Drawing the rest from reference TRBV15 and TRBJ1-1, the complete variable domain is DAMVIQNPRYQVTQFGKPVTLSCSQTLNHNVMYWYQQKSSQAPKLLFHYYDKDFNNEADTPDNFQSRRPNTSFCFLDIRSPGLGDTAMYLCATSSGGWDPMNTEAFFGQGTRLTVV.